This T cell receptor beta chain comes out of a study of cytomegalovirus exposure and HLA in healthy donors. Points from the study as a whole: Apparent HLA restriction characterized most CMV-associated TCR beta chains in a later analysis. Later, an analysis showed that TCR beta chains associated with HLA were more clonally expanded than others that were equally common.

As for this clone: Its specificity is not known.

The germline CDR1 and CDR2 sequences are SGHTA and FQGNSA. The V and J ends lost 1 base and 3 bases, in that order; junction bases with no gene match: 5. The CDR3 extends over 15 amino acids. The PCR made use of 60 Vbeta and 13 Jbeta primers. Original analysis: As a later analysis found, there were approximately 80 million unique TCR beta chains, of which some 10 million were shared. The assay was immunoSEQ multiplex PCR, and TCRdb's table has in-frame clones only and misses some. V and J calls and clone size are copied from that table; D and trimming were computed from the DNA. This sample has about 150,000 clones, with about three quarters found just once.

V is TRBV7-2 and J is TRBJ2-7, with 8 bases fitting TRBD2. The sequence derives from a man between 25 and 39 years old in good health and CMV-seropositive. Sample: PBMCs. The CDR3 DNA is TGTGCCAGCAGCTTAGGAGGGACTAGGTTCTACGAGCAGTACTTC. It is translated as CASSLGGTRFYEQYF. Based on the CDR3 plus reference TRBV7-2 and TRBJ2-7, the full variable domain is GAGVSQSPSNKVTEKGKDVELRCDPISGHTALYWYRQSLGQGLEFLIYFQGNSAPDKSGLPSDRFSAERTGGSVSTLTIQRTQQEDSAVYLCASSLGGTRFYEQYFGPGTRLTVT.